The rows below give T cell receptor beta chains drawn from one sample of a study of response to subunit inactivated influenza vaccine. TCRdb itself ran the RT-PCR reads through MiXCR, one entry per CDR3 protein. The sample carries 500,000 to 750,000 distinct CDR3 sequences, 11% to 15% recorded once. The source was PBMCs from blood, collected roughly 12 days after vaccination. The source of these receptors is a man aged 50-59 years who received an inactivated influenza vaccine. Each CDR3 is given with its conserved first and last residue. The D gene is left open where the match is weak. Clone sizes are given selectively: once, few, many, or a class where the clone is expanded.

TRBV7-8	TRBJ2-3	few	TRBD1	CASSWGQGRRADTQYF	TGTGCCAGCAGCTGGGGACAGGGGAGGAGAGCAGATACGCAGTATTTT
TRBV7-9	TRBJ2-7	few	NA	CASSYRDEQYF	TGTGCCAGCAGCTACAGGGACGAGCAGTACTTC
TRBV20-1	TRBJ1-1	NA	TRBD1	CRGQGGMGAFF	TGCAGGGGACAGGGGGGAATGGGAGCTTTCTTT
TRBV12-3/TRBV12-4	TRBJ1-2	many	TRBD1	CASKPTGTGNYGYTF	TGTGCCAGCAAACCTACCGGGACAGGGAACTATGGCTACACCTTC
TRBV5-1	TRBJ2-5	NA	NA	CASRGGDRETQYF	TGCGCCAGCAGGGGCGGGGATCGAGAGACCCAGTACTTC
TRBV5-1	TRBJ1-1	NA	NA	CASSYTGHLMVEGHTEAFF	TGCGCCAGCAGCTACACGGGACATTTGATGGTCGAAGGTCACACTGAAGCTTTCTTT
TRBV12-3/TRBV12-4	TRBJ2-1	NA	NA	CASSFQGTNEQFF	TGTGCCAGCAGTTTTCAGGGTACCAATGAGCAGTTCTTC
TRBV12-3/TRBV12-4	TRBJ2-3	NA	TRBD2	CASSSRRTSGGDTQYF	TGTGCCAGCAGTTCTCGAAGGACTAGCGGGGGGGATACGCAGTATTTT
TRBV6-2/TRBV6-3	TRBJ2-2	NA	NA	CASSYSHNTGELFF	TGTGCCAGCAGTTACTCGCACAACACCGGGGAGCTGTTTTTT
TRBV6-1	TRBJ1-4	NA	NA	CASRRIWEANEKLFF	TGTGCCAGCAGAAGGATCTGGGAGGCTAATGAAAAACTGTTTTTT
TRBV6-1	TRBJ2-7	NA	NA	CASSEAWREQYF	TGTGCCAGCAGTGAGGCCTGGCGCGAGCAGTACTTC
TRBV20-1	TRBJ2-7	few	TRBD1	CSARGDSGYEQYF	TGCAGTGCTAGAGGGGACAGTGGTTACGAGCAGTACTTC
TRBV12-3/TRBV12-4	TRBJ1-2	few	TRBD1	CASSFDRGYGYTF	TGTGCCAGCAGTTTTGACAGGGGATATGGCTACACCTTC
TRBV6-1	TRBJ2-3	few	TRBD2	CASMLAGSQDTQYF	TGTGCCAGCATGCTAGCGGGAAGTCAAGATACGCAGTATTTT
TRBV5-1	TRBJ2-2	NA	NA	CASRSSRGGEYTGELFF	TGCGCCAGCAGATCCTCGCGGGGAGGAGAGTACACCGGGGAGCTGTTTTTT
TRBV7-2	TRBJ1-4	many	TRBD1	CASSLASGGNEKLFF	TGTGCCAGCAGCTTAGCGTCAGGGGGCAATGAAAAACTGTTTTTT
TRBV7-2	TRBJ2-3	NA	TRBD2	CASSLLAGGWDTQYF	TGTGCCAGCAGCTTGTTAGCGGGAGGTTGGGATACGCAGTATTTT
TRBV15	TRBJ2-5	many	NA	CATSRDGALQETQYF	TGTGCCACCAGCAGAGATGGGGCTCTTCAAGAGACCCAGTACTTC
TRBV6-1	TRBJ2-2	NA	TRBD1	CASSIQGAGYTGELFF	TGTGCCAGCAGCATACAGGGGGCGGGGTACACCGGGGAGCTGTTTTTT
TRBV4-1	TRBJ1-1	NA	TRBD1	CASSTPGQGALNTEAFF	TGCGCCAGCAGTACCCCGGGACAGGGGGCTCTGAACACTGAAGCTTTCTTT
TRBV29-1	TRBJ2-3	NA	TRBD1	CSVARDRGRSDTQYF	TGCAGCGTGGCGCGGGACAGGGGGCGCTCAGATACGCAGTATTTT
TRBV5-6	TRBJ2-7	few	NA	CASSLGSKRVPYEQYF	TGTGCCAGCAGCTTGGGCTCTAAACGGGTGCCCTACGAGCAGTACTTC
TRBV11-2	TRBJ2-7	NA	TRBD1	CASSRPGTVSEQYF	TGTGCCAGCAGCCGTCCCGGGACAGTCTCCGAGCAGTACTTC
TRBV6-5	TRBJ1-1	few	NA	CASSYSAGAATEAFF	TGTGCCAGCAGTTACTCGGCAGGGGCCGCGACTGAAGCTTTCTTT
TRBV12-3/TRBV12-4	TRBJ2-2	few	NA	CASSLEQAGELFF	TGTGCCAGCAGTTTAGAACAAGCCGGGGAGCTGTTTTTT
TRBV9	TRBJ2-3	NA	TRBD2	CASSVGNWASGPGRNTQYF	TGTGCCAGCAGCGTAGGAAATTGGGCTAGCGGGCCGGGGCGGAATACGCAGTATTTT
TRBV3-1	TRBJ1-5	few	NA	CASSQDGQPQHF	TGTGCCAGCAGCCAAGATGGGCAGCCCCAGCATTTT
TRBV4-2	TRBJ2-3	few	NA	CASSQKVSVFADTQYF	TGTGCCAGCAGCCAAAAGGTGTCCGTCTTCGCAGATACGCAGTATTTT
TRBV19	TRBJ2-2	NA	NA	CASRLQPLTGELFF	TGTGCCAGCCGCCTTCAGCCACTAACCGGGGAGCTGTTTTTT
TRBV7-3	TRBJ1-5	few	NA	CASSLSPGQPQHF	TGTGCCAGCAGCTTAAGTCCTGGGCAGCCCCAGCATTTT
TRBV4-1	TRBJ2-3	NA	TRBD2	CASSPLRTSGGTDTQYF	TGCGCCAGCAGCCCACTCCGGACTAGCGGGGGTACAGATACGCAGTATTTT
TRBV30	TRBJ1-5	NA	NA	CAWRGQVNQPQHF	TGTGCCTGGAGAGGGCAGGTCAATCAGCCCCAGCATTTT
TRBV12-3/TRBV12-4	TRBJ2-2	few	NA	CASNSGPGELFF	TGTGCCAGCAACTCAGGTCCCGGGGAGCTGTTTTTT
TRBV4-3	TRBJ1-5	few	NA	CASSQEQGLGPQHF	TGCGCCAGCAGCCAAGAACAGGGTCTCGGGCCCCAGCATTTT
TRBV29-1	TRBJ1-5	many	NA	CSVGLNGVSYQPQHF	TGCAGCGTAGGCCTCAACGGGGTGAGCTATCAGCCCCAGCATTTT
TRBV20-1	TRBJ2-7	NA	NA	CSARDPGRDYYEQYF	TGCAGTGCTAGAGATCCTGGCAGGGATTATTACGAGCAGTACTTC
TRBV6-2/TRBV6-3	TRBJ2-7	NA	TRBD2	CASSYSLRPGGRSSYEQYF	TGTGCCAGCAGTTACTCTTTAAGGCCGGGAGGCCGAAGCTCCTACGAGCAGTACTTC
TRBV5-1	TRBJ2-2	NA	TRBD2	CASSYISSGRGANTGELFF	TGCGCCAGCAGCTACATATCTAGCGGGAGGGGAGCGAACACCGGGGAGCTGTTTTTT
TRBV28	TRBJ1-5	NA	NA	CASSFQEIDQPQHF	TGTGCCAGCAGTTTCCAGGAGATAGATCAGCCCCAGCATTTT
TRBV29-1	TRBJ2-7	few	TRBD2	CSVQGLAGSNEQYF	TGCAGCGTCCAAGGGCTAGCGGGATCAAACGAGCAGTACTTC
TRBV5-6	TRBJ1-1	NA	NA	CASSSRGGEAFF	TGTGCCAGCAGCTCGAGGGGCGGTGAAGCTTTCTTT
TRBV28	TRBJ1-4	few	NA	CASRRKENEKLFF	TGTGCCAGCAGGCGGAAGGAGAATGAAAAACTGTTTTTT
TRBV5-1	TRBJ1-2	few	NA	CASSLGDGSNYGYTF	TGCGCCAGCAGCTTGGGGGACGGTTCTAACTATGGCTACACCTTC
TRBV11-2	TRBJ2-5	few	NA	CASSLSGWETQYF	TGTGCCAGCAGCTTAAGTGGCTGGGAGACCCAGTACTTC
TRBV29-1	TRBJ2-7	few	TRBD1	CSVARDAGTVSYEQYF	TGCAGCGTTGCCCGGGACGCCGGGACAGTCTCCTACGAGCAGTACTTC
TRBV3-1	TRBJ2-7	few	NA	CASSLVRAGLKVQYF	TGTGCCAGCAGCCTAGTTAGGGCGGGCCTTAAGGTGCAGTACTTC
TRBV5-5	TRBJ2-7	few	TRBD1	CASSTGTGGGEQYF	TGTGCCAGCAGCACCGGGACAGGGGGAGGGGAGCAGTACTTC
TRBV5-1	TRBJ2-1	NA	NA	CASSLEFRRSYNEQFF	TGCGCCAGCAGCTTGGAGTTCCGTCGATCCTACAATGAGCAGTTCTTC
TRBV28	TRBJ2-7	NA	NA	CASSLVSYSYEQYF	TGTGCCAGCAGTTTAGTCAGTTACTCCTACGAGCAGTACTTC
TRBV28	TRBJ2-7	few	NA	CATIRDTDSYEQYF	TGTGCCACCATCCGGGACACCGACTCCTACGAGCAGTACTTC
TRBV7-2	TRBJ1-4	few	NA	CASSLVAGINEKLFF	TGTGCCAGCAGCCTCGTCGCGGGGATAAATGAAAAACTGTTTTTT
TRBV20-1	TRBJ2-2	few	NA	CSARDAVLNTGELFF	TGCAGTGCTAGAGACGCAGTTTTGAACACCGGGGAGCTGTTTTTT